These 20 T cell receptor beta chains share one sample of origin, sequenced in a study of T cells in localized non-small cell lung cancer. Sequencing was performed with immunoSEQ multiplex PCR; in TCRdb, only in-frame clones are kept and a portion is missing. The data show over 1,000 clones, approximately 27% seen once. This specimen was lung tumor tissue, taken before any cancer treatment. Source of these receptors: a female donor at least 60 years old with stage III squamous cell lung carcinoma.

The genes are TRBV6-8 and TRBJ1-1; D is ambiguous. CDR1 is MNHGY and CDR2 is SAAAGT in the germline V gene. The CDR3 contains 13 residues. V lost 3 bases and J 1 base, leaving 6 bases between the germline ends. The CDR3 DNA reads TGTGCCAGCAGTTATGAGGGGAACACTGAAGCTTTCTTT. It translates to CASSYEGNTEAFF.

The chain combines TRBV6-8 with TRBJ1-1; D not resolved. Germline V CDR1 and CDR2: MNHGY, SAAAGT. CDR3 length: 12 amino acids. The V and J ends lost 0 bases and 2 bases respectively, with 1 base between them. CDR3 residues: CASSYSNTEAFF. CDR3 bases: TGTGCCAGCAGTTACTCTAACACTGAAGCTTTCTTT.

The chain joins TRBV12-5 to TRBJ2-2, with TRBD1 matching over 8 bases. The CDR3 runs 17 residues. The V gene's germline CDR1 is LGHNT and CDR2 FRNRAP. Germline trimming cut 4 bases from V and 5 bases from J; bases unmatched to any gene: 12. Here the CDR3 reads CASGSRSGTGGTGELFF. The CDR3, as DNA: TGTGCTAGTGGTTCCCGATCTGGGACAGGTGGGACCGGGGAGCTGTTTTTT.

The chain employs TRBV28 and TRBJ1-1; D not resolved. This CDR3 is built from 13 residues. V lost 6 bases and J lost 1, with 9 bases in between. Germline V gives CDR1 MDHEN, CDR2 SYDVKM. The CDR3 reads CASSPTWNTEAFF. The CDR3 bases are TGTGCCAGCAGCCCGACATGGAACACTGAAGCTTTCTTT. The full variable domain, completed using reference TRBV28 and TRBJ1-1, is DVKVTQSSRYLVKRTGEKVFLECVQDMDHENMFWYRQDPGLGLRLIYFSYDVKMKEKGDIPEGYSVSREKKERFSLILESASTNQTSMYLCASSPTWNTEAFFGQGTRLTVV.

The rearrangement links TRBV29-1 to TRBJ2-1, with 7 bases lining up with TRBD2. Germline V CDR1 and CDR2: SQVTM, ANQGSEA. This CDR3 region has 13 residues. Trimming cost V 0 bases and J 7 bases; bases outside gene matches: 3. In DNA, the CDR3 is TGCAGCGTTGAAGAGGGGGGGGTTAATGAGCAGTTCTTC. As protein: CSVEEGGVNEQFF.

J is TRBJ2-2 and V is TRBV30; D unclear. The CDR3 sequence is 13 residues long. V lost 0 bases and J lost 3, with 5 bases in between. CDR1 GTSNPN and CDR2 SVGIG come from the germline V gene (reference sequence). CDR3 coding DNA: TGTGCCTGGAGTGTAGAGCACACCGGGGAGCTGTTTTTT. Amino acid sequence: CAWSVEHTGELFF.

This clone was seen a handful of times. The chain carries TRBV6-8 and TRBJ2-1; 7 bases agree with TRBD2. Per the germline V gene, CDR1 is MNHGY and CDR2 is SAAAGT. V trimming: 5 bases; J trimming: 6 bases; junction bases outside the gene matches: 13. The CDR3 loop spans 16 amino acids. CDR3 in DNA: TGTGCCAGCAGTCTACTGGGACTAACGAAACCCAATGAGCAGTTCTTC. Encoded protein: CASSLLGLTKPNEQFF.

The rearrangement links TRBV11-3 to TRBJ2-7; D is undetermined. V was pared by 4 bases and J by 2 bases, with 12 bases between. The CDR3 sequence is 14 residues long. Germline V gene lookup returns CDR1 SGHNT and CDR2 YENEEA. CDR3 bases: TGTGCCAGCAGCTCCACGACTGGGGCCTACGAGCAGTACTTC. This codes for CASSSTTGAYEQYF. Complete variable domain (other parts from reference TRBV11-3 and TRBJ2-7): EAGVVQSPRYKIIEKKQPVAFWCNPISGHNTLYWYLQNLGQGPELLIRYENEEAVDDSQLPKDRFSAERLKGVDSTLKIQPAELGDSAVYLCASSSTTGAYEQYFGPGTRLTVT.

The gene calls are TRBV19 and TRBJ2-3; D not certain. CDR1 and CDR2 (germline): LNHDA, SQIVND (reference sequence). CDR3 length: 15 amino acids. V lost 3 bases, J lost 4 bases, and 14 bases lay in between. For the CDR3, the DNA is TGTGCCAGTAGTATTCCCTGGGATAGCTCAGATACGCAGTATTTT. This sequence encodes CASSIPWDSSDTQYF. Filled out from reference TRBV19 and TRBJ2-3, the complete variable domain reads DGGITQSPKYLFRKEGQNVTLSCEQNLNHDAMYWYRQDPGQGLRLIYYSQIVNDFQKGDIAEGYSVSREKKESFPLTVTSAQKNPTAFYLCASSIPWDSSDTQYFGPGTRLTVL.

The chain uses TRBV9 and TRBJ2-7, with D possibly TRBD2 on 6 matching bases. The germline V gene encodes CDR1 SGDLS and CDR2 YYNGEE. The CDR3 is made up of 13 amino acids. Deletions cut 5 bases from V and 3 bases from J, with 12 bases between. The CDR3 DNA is TGTGCCAGCAGTGAGTTGGGAGGCTACGAGCAGTACTTC. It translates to CASSELGGYEQYF.

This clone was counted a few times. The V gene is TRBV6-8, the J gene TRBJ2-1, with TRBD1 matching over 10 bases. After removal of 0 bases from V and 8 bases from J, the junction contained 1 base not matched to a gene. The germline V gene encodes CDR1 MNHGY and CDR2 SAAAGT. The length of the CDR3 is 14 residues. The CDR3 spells CASSYSGTGDEQFF. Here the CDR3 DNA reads TGTGCCAGCAGTTACTCCGGGACAGGGGATGAGCAGTTCTTC.

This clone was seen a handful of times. CDR3: CASSPGQGAGSEKLFF. The CDR3 nucleotides are TGTGCCAGCAGCCCGGGACAGGGGGCGGGGAGTGAAAAACTGTTTTTT. The V and J genes are TRBV9 and TRBJ1-4, with 12 nucleotides matching TRBD1. Germline-derived CDR1 and CDR2 are SGDLS and YYNGEE. With 4 bases clipped from V and 7 bases from J, the junction kept 8 bases outside the gene matches. CDR3 length: 16 residues.

CDR3 coding DNA: TGTGCCAGCAGCTGGGGTCTAGGAACCGAGCAGTACTTC. It encodes CASSWGLGTEQYF. The chain recombines TRBV7-4 with TRBJ2-7; D call uncertain. The germline CDR1 and CDR2 sequences are SGHVT and SQSDAQ. Trimming shortened V by 4 bases and J by 6 bases, and 13 bases separated the two germline ends. This CDR3 region has 13 residues. The full variable domain, its missing parts supplied by reference TRBV7-4 and TRBJ2-7, is GAGVSQSPRYKVAKRGRDVALRCDSISGHVTLYWYRQTLGQGSEVLTYSQSDAQRDKSGRPSGRFSAERPERSVSTLKIQRTEQGDSAVYLCASSWGLGTEQYFGPGTRLTVT.

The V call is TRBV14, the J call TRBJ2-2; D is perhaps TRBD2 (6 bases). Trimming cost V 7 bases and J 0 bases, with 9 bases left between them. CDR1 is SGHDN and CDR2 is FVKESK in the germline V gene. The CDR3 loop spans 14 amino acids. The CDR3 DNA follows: TGTGCCAGCACTGGCGGGGCGAACACCGGGGAGCTGTTTTTT. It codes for CASTGGANTGELFF.

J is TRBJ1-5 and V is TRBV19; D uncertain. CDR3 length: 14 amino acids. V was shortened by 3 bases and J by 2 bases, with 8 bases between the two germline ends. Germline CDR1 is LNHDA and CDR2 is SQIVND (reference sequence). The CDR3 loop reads CASSMRQRNQPQHF. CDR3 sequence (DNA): TGTGCCAGTAGTATGCGGCAGCGCAATCAGCCCCAGCATTTT.

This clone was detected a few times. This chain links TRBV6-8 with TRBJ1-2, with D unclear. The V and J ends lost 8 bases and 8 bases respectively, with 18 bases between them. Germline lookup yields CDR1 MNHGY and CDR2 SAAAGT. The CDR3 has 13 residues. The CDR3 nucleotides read TGTGCCAGCTGGGAATTGCCCAGAAGGGGCTACACCTTC. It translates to CASWELPRRGYTF.

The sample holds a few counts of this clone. The CDR3 region is CASSVSGGDGETQYF. The DNA of the CDR3 is TGTGCCAGCAGCGTTAGCGGGGGCGACGGAGAGACCCAGTACTTC. J is TRBJ2-5 and V is TRBV9; TRBD2 matches at 9 bases. The trim removed 2 bases at V and 4 bases at J, leaving 6 bases unmatched. The CDR3 is made up of 15 amino acids. The germline V gene encodes CDR1 SGDLS and CDR2 YYNGEE.

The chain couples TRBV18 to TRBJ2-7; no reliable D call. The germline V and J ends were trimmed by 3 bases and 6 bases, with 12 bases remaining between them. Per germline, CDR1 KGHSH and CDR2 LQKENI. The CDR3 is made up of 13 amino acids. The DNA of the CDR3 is TGTGCCAGCTCACCTTACCTTGAAACCGAGCAGTACTTC. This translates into CASSPYLETEQYF.

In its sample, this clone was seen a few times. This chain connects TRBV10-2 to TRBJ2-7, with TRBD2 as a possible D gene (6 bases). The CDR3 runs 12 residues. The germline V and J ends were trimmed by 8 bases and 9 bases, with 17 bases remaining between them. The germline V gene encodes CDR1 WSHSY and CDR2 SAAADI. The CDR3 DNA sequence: TGCGCCAGCTCTTTTGGAGGGGCTGGGCAGTACTTC. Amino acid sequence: CASSFGGAGQYF.

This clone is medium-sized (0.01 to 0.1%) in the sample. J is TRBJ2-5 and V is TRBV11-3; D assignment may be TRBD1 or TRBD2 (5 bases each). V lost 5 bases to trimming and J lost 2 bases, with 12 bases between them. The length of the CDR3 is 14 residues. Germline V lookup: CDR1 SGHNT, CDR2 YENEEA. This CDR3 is CASSHGTRQETQYF. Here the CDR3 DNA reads TGTGCCAGCAGCCACGGGACCCGTCAAGAGACCCAGTACTTC.